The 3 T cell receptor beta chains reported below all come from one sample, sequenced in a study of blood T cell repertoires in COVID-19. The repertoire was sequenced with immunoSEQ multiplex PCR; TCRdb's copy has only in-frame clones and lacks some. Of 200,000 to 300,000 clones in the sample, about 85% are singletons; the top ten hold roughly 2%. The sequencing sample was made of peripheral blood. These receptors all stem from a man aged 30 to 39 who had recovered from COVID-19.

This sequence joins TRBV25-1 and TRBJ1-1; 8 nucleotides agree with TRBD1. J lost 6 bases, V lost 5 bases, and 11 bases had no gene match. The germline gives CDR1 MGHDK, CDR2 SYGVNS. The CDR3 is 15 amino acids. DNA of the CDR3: TGTGCCAGCAGTACCCGACAGGGGTTATTCGCTGAAGCTTTCTTT. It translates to CASSTRQGLFAEAFF.

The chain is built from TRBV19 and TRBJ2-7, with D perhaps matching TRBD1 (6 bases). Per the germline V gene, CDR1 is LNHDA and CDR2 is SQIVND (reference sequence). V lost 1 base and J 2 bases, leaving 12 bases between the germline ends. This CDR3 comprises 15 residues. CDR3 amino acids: CASSIGQAKPYEQYV. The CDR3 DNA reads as TGTGCCAGTAGTATAGGACAGGCGAAACCCTACGAGCAGTACGTC.

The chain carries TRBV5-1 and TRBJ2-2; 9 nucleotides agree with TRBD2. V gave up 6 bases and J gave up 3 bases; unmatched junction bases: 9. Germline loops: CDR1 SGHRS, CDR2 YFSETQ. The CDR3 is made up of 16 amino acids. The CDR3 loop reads CASIPGSGGYTGELFF. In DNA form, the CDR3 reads TGCGCCAGCATACCCGGAAGCGGGGGGTACACCGGGGAGCTGTTTTTT. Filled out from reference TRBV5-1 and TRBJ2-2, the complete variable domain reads KAGVTQTPRYLIKTRGQQVTLSCSPISGHRSVSWYQQTPGQGLQFLFEYFSETQRNKGNFPGRFSGRQFSNSRSEMNVSTLELGDSALYLCASIPGSGGYTGELFFGEGSRLTVL.